Listed below are T cell receptor beta chains from one sample, sequenced in a study of blood T cell repertoires in COVID-19. Profiled with immunoSEQ multiplex PCR; TCRdb holds only in-frame clones, not every one. The data hold about 190,000 clones, with roughly four fifths observed a single time. Material: peripheral blood. All receptors come from a woman in her thirties or forties with acute or convalescent COVID-19. Each CDR3 is given with its conserved first and last residue. D genes are given only for firm matches. Clone size is given for some rows only: seen once, a few or many times, or a class if the clone is expanded.

CDR3 DNA: TGCAGCGTTGAAGGTAGGACAGGGAGGTATCTAGGTCGCCAAGAGACCCAGTACTTC
CDR3 protein: CSVEGRTGRYLGRQETQYF
V gene: TRBV29-1
J gene: TRBJ2-5
clone size: .
D gene: TRBD1

CDR3 DNA: TGCAGCGTTGCACAGCTCTACGAGCAGTACTTC
CDR3 protein: CSVAQLYEQYF
V gene: TRBV29-1
J gene: TRBJ2-7
clone size: .
D gene: .

CDR3 DNA: TGTGCCAGCAGTGCCACAGGTCCTAGCACAGATACGCAGTATTTT
CDR3 protein: CASSATGPSTDTQYF
V gene: TRBV2
J gene: TRBJ2-3
clone size: once
D gene: .

CDR3 DNA: TGTGCCACCAGCAGAGATCTAGTGAACACTGAAGCTTTCTTT
CDR3 protein: CATSRDLVNTEAFF
V gene: TRBV15
J gene: TRBJ1-1
clone size: .
D gene: .

CDR3 DNA: TGTGCCTGGAGTATGGCTAGCGGCCAAGAGACCCAGTACTTC
CDR3 protein: CAWSMASGQETQYF
V gene: TRBV30
J gene: TRBJ2-5
clone size: .
D gene: TRBD2

CDR3 DNA: TGTGCCAGCAGAGATTCAGGGTACCGGAATCAGCCCCAGCATTTT
CDR3 protein: CASRDSGYRNQPQHF
V gene: TRBV28
J gene: TRBJ1-5
clone size: .
D gene: .

CDR3 DNA: TGTGCCAGCAGCTATCCTACAGGGAACTATGGCTACACCTTC
CDR3 protein: CASSYPTGNYGYTF
V gene: TRBV13
J gene: TRBJ1-2
clone size: .
D gene: .

CDR3 DNA: TGTGCCAGCAGTGACGGGCAGGGATATTACGAGCAGTACTTC
CDR3 protein: CASSDGQGYYEQYF
V gene: TRBV2
J gene: TRBJ2-7
clone size: few
D gene: .

CDR3 DNA: TGTGCCAGAAAGCGGGGGTCCTTCACAGATACGCAGTATTTT
CDR3 protein: CARKRGSFTDTQYF
V gene: TRBV28
J gene: TRBJ2-3
clone size: .
D gene: TRBD2

CDR3 DNA: TGTGCCAGCAGTTTACTAGCGGGAGTAGGAGAGCAGTACTTC
CDR3 protein: CASSLLAGVGEQYF
V gene: TRBV27
J gene: TRBJ2-7
clone size: .
D gene: TRBD2

CDR3 DNA: TGTGCCAGCAGGAAGAACAGGGGGCTGGGCACTGAAGCTTTCTTT
CDR3 protein: CASRKNRGLGTEAFF
V gene: TRBV27
J gene: TRBJ1-1
clone size: once
D gene: TRBD1

CDR3 DNA: TGTGCCAGCAGTTCAGGGGGCGTGAATGAAAAACTGTTTTTT
CDR3 protein: CASSSGGVNEKLFF
V gene: TRBV28
J gene: TRBJ1-4
clone size: .
D gene: TRBD1

CDR3 DNA: TGTGCCAGCAGCGGGCAGGGTTATGTGCGGGAGACCCAGTACTTC
CDR3 protein: CASSGQGYVRETQYF
V gene: TRBV9
J gene: TRBJ2-5
clone size: .
D gene: .

CDR3 DNA: TGTGCCAGTGGGCGACCGGGACAGGGATACAATGAGCAGTTCTTC
CDR3 protein: CASGRPGQGYNEQFF
V gene: TRBV19
J gene: TRBJ2-1
clone size: .
D gene: TRBD1

CDR3 DNA: TGTGCCAGCAGTCGGGACAATAACTATGGCTACACCTTC
CDR3 protein: CASSRDNNYGYTF
V gene: TRBV6-5
J gene: TRBJ1-2
clone size: once
D gene: .

CDR3 DNA: TGTGCCAGCTCACCACTCCGGGACTCTCCCTTTCGTGTGGAGCAGTACTTC
CDR3 protein: CASSPLRDSPFRVEQYF
V gene: TRBV18
J gene: TRBJ2-7
clone size: once
D gene: .

CDR3 DNA: TGTGCCAGCACCTATCGGGACAGGGGGATATACGAGCAGTACTTC
CDR3 protein: CASTYRDRGIYEQYF
V gene: TRBV6-6
J gene: TRBJ2-7
clone size: .
D gene: TRBD1

CDR3 DNA: TGTGCCAGCTCATCAGGCGAGACCCAGTACTTC
CDR3 protein: CASSSGETQYF
V gene: TRBV18
J gene: TRBJ2-5
clone size: once
D gene: .

CDR3 DNA: TGTGCCACCTCAGGACTAGCGGCGGAGACCCAGTACTTC
CDR3 protein: CATSGLAAETQYF
V gene: TRBV6-6
J gene: TRBJ2-5
clone size: .
D gene: TRBD2

CDR3 DNA: TGTGCCAGTAACCTAGGGGATCAGCCCCAGCATTTT
CDR3 protein: CASNLGDQPQHF
V gene: TRBV19
J gene: TRBJ1-5
clone size: .
D gene: .

CDR3 DNA: TGTGCCAGCAGCTTAGGAGGGTTCAATGAAGCTTTCTTT
CDR3 protein: CASSLGGFNEAFF
V gene: TRBV5-4
J gene: TRBJ1-1
clone size: .
D gene: .

CDR3 DNA: TGTGCCAGTAGGACTAGTGGGCAGGGGGATACGCAGTATTTT
CDR3 protein: CASRTSGQGDTQYF
V gene: TRBV6-6
J gene: TRBJ2-3
clone size: .
D gene: .

CDR3 DNA: TGTGCCAGCAGCCAGCAGGGGGACTATGGCTACACCTTC
CDR3 protein: CASSQQGDYGYTF
V gene: TRBV3-1/TRBV3-2
J gene: TRBJ1-2
clone size: .
D gene: TRBD1

CDR3 DNA: TGTGCCAGCAGTACCGGTCCCATGGATACGCAGTATTTT
CDR3 protein: CASSTGPMDTQYF
V gene: TRBV12-3/TRBV12-4
J gene: TRBJ2-3
clone size: .
D gene: .

CDR3 DNA: TGTGCTAGTGGTTTGGAACAGGGTGCCCAGCATTTT
CDR3 protein: CASGLEQGAQHF
V gene: TRBV12-5
J gene: TRBJ1-5
clone size: .
D gene: .

CDR3 DNA: TGTAAGACACGGGGGGGACTCCAAGAGACCCAGTACTTC
CDR3 protein: CKTRGGLQETQYF
V gene: TRBV28
J gene: TRBJ2-5
clone size: .
D gene: TRBD2

CDR3 DNA: TGTGCCAGTTCGGCAAGGGACAATAGAAACACCATATATTTT
CDR3 protein: CASSARDNRNTIYF
V gene: TRBV19
J gene: TRBJ1-3
clone size: .
D gene: .

CDR3 DNA: TGTGCCAGCAGCTACTACCTAGCGGATGTCACAGATACGCAGTATTTT
CDR3 protein: CASSYYLADVTDTQYF
V gene: TRBV5-5
J gene: TRBJ2-3
clone size: .
D gene: TRBD2

CDR3 DNA: TGTGCCAGCGTCTCGGGAGGGGGCTCCTACAATGAGCAGTTCTTC
CDR3 protein: CASVSGGGSYNEQFF
V gene: TRBV6-6
J gene: TRBJ2-1
clone size: .
D gene: TRBD2

CDR3 DNA: TGTGCCAGCTCGCCAGGGGGAACAGAGAATGAAAAACTGTTTTTT
CDR3 protein: CASSPGGTENEKLFF
V gene: TRBV28
J gene: TRBJ1-4
clone size: .
D gene: TRBD1

CDR3 DNA: TGTGCCTGGAGTCGTCAGGGGGCAGGAGAGCAGTACTTC
CDR3 protein: CAWSRQGAGEQYF
V gene: TRBV30
J gene: TRBJ2-7
clone size: .
D gene: TRBD1

CDR3 DNA: TGTGCCAGCAGCCTCGGACAGGGGACCGGGGGCTACACCTTC
CDR3 protein: CASSLGQGTGGYTF
V gene: TRBV7-9
J gene: TRBJ1-2
clone size: .
D gene: TRBD1

CDR3 DNA: TGTGCCAGCAGACGAATCGGACAGGGCTATGGCTACACCTTC
CDR3 protein: CASRRIGQGYGYTF
V gene: TRBV28
J gene: TRBJ1-2
clone size: .
D gene: TRBD1

CDR3 DNA: TGTGCCAGCAGCTGGACAGAGAATCAGCCCCAGCATTTT
CDR3 protein: CASSWTENQPQHF
V gene: TRBV7-2
J gene: TRBJ1-5
clone size: .
D gene: .

CDR3 DNA: TGTGCCAGCTCACCAGCGGCAGAGCAAGAGACCCAGTACTTC
CDR3 protein: CASSPAAEQETQYF
V gene: TRBV18
J gene: TRBJ2-5
clone size: .
D gene: .

CDR3 DNA: TGTGCCAGTTCAGGGGGTTCGAACACCGGGGAGCTGTTTTTT
CDR3 protein: CASSGGSNTGELFF
V gene: TRBV6-5
J gene: TRBJ2-2
clone size: .
D gene: TRBD1

CDR3 DNA: TGTGCCAGCAGTCGGTCTTTGTTTGGCTACACCTTC
CDR3 protein: CASSRSLFGYTF
V gene: TRBV5-6
J gene: TRBJ1-2
clone size: .
D gene: .

CDR3 DNA: TGTGCCAGCAGCAACAGGGACAGGGGAAGCCGCGAGCAGTACTTC
CDR3 protein: CASSNRDRGSREQYF
V gene: TRBV21-1
J gene: TRBJ2-7
clone size: .
D gene: .

CDR3 DNA: TGTGCCAGCAGCCCCCCGGGACAGGGGAAGCAGTATTTT
CDR3 protein: CASSPPGQGKQYF
V gene: TRBV3-1/TRBV3-2
J gene: TRBJ2-3
clone size: .
D gene: TRBD1

CDR3 DNA: TGTGCCAGCAGCTACACAGGGGGGGAGACCCAGTACTTC
CDR3 protein: CASSYTGGETQYF
V gene: TRBV11-2
J gene: TRBJ2-5
clone size: .
D gene: TRBD1

CDR3 DNA: TGCAGCGTTTCGCGGGGCACTGAAGCTTTCTTT
CDR3 protein: CSVSRGTEAFF
V gene: TRBV29-1
J gene: TRBJ1-1
clone size: .
D gene: .

CDR3 DNA: TGTGCCAGCAGACAGGTCGGGTGGTATGGCTACACCTTC
CDR3 protein: CASRQVGWYGYTF
V gene: TRBV2
J gene: TRBJ1-2
clone size: .
D gene: .

CDR3 DNA: TGTGCCAGCAGTTCATGGGGTGGGACAGGGGGCAAAGAGACCCAGTACTTC
CDR3 protein: CASSSWGGTGGKETQYF
V gene: TRBV7-9
J gene: TRBJ2-5
clone size: .
D gene: TRBD1

CDR3 DNA: TGTGCCAGCGGCCAGGGGCTAAACTACGAGCAGTACTTC
CDR3 protein: CASGQGLNYEQYF
V gene: TRBV6-5
J gene: TRBJ2-7
clone size: .
D gene: .

CDR3 DNA: TGTGCCAGCAGTATCCGTCGGATGTCGGACAGGGGCCGTTACGAGCAGTACTTC
CDR3 protein: CASSIRRMSDRGRYEQYF
V gene: TRBV28
J gene: TRBJ2-7
clone size: .
D gene: TRBD1

CDR3 DNA: TGTGCCAGCAGGGGGGCCGAGAGGTATACGTACGAGCAGTACTTC
CDR3 protein: CASRGAERYTYEQYF
V gene: TRBV28
J gene: TRBJ2-7
clone size: .
D gene: .

CDR3 DNA: TGTGCCAGCAGCTTTGGACAGCTAAACACTGAAGCTTTCTTT
CDR3 protein: CASSFGQLNTEAFF
V gene: TRBV5-6
J gene: TRBJ1-1
clone size: once
D gene: .

CDR3 DNA: TGCGCCAGCAGTGATGGGACTCCACGTTTC
CDR3 protein: CASSDGTPRF
V gene: TRBV10-2
J gene: TRBJ2-7
clone size: .
D gene: .

CDR3 DNA: TGCGCCAGCAGCTTGGAGGGACAGGGCCAGCAGTACTTC
CDR3 protein: CASSLEGQGQQYF
V gene: TRBV5-1
J gene: TRBJ2-7
clone size: .
D gene: TRBD1

CDR3 DNA: TGTGCCAGCAGCACCCTCGGGCGGGAGGATTACAATGAGCAGTTCTTC
CDR3 protein: CASSTLGREDYNEQFF
V gene: TRBV11-2
J gene: TRBJ2-1
clone size: .
D gene: TRBD2

CDR3 DNA: TGTGCCAGTAGTATCTCCCCTAGCGGGGTCAGGAAGACCCAGTACTTC
CDR3 protein: CASSISPSGVRKTQYF
V gene: TRBV19
J gene: TRBJ2-5
clone size: .
D gene: TRBD2

CDR3 DNA: TGTGCCAGCAGCGCCGACAGGCAACAGTACTTC
CDR3 protein: CASSADRQQYF
V gene: TRBV11-2
J gene: TRBJ2-7
clone size: .
D gene: .